These 9 T cell receptor beta chains were all obtained from the same sample, sequenced in a study of cytomegalovirus exposure and HLA in healthy donors. PCR used 60 Vbeta primers and 13 Jbeta primers. Sequenced by immunoSEQ multiplex PCR; TCRdb stores in-frame clones only, minus some. The table has some 170,000 clones, 75% to 80% seen once. The sample comprised PBMCs. Every receptor here comes from a middle-aged man in good health and CMV-seropositive.

The rearrangement uses TRBV2 and TRBJ1-2; D call uncertain. Germline V gene sequence: CDR1 SNHLY, CDR2 FYNNEI. The CDR3 extends over 16 amino acids. The V and J ends lost 3 bases and 6 bases respectively, with 20 bases between them. The CDR3 DNA reads TGTGCCAGCAGTGACCGGGATCGGGTTACAGCCCATGGCTACACCTTC. Translating it yields CASSDRDRVTAHGYTF.

V gene TRBV4-1 combines with J gene TRBJ1-1; D gene unclear. This CDR3 comprises 13 residues. Germline-derived CDR1 and CDR2 are MGHRA and YSYEKL. Trimming removed 1 base at V and 10 bases at J, with 13 bases between. CDR3 nucleotides: TGCGCCAGCAGCCAAGGAATCACGAGCGCAGCTTTCTTT. Its protein is CASSQGITSAAFF.

The J gene is TRBJ2-1, the V gene TRBV5-6, with 8 positions matching TRBD2. The V gene end was trimmed by 3 bases and the J gene end by 6 bases; junction bases not matched to a gene: 8. The CDR3 is made up of 15 amino acids. Germline CDR1 reads SGHDT; CDR2 reads YYEEEE. The chain's CDR3 is CASSWEGLAGNEQFF. CDR3 DNA sequence: TGTGCCAGCAGCTGGGAGGGCCTAGCGGGCAATGAGCAGTTCTTC.

The V call is TRBV5-1, the J call TRBJ1-2; TRBD1 matches at 7 bases. CDR1 is SGHRS, CDR2 YFSETQ, per germline. Germline trimming cut 5 bases from V and 5 bases from J; bases unmatched to any gene: 12. The CDR3 has 15 amino acids. For the CDR3, the DNA is TGCGCCAGCAGTGTCCAGGGGGGCTTCAGGTATGGCTACACCTTC. Its protein is CASSVQGGFRYGYTF.

The chain joins TRBV5-6 to TRBJ2-2, with D possibly TRBD2 on 5 matching bases. This CDR3 comprises 13 residues. The germline V gene encodes CDR1 SGHDT and CDR2 YYEEEE. The V end was cut by 10 bases, the J end by 0 bases, with 10 bases between. This CDR3 is CAGEFSNTGELFF. For the CDR3, the DNA is TGTGCCGGGGAGTTTTCGAACACCGGGGAGCTGTTTTTT.

The chain combines TRBV7-6 with TRBJ1-1; 8 nucleotides match TRBD1. Germline CDR1 and CDR2: SGHVS and FNYEAQ. This CDR3 contains 16 residues. Unmatched junction bases numbered 11, after V lost 4 bases and J lost 4 bases. The CDR3 DNA reads TGTGCCAGCAGCTCGCGGGGCACAGGGGGTGGCACTGAAGCTTTCTTT. Residues: CASSSRGTGGGTEAFF.

The rearrangement uses TRBV6-6 and TRBJ2-7, with 7 bases matching TRBD1. Germline CDR1 MNHNY, CDR2 SVGAGI (reference sequence). The CDR3 sequence is 13 residues long. J gave up 4 bases and V 4 bases, and 4 bases lay outside the gene matches. The CDR3 DNA follows: TGTGCCAGCAGTTCCGGGACAGATTACGAGCAGTACTTC. Protein sequence: CASSSGTDYEQYF.

This clone has only a few counts. The chain has TRBV28 and TRBJ2-7; 14 nucleotides match TRBD2. This CDR3 has 18 amino acids. J gave up 5 bases and V 3 bases, and 12 bases lay outside the gene matches. The germline V gene encodes CDR1 MDHEN and CDR2 SYDVKM. The CDR3 protein is CASSFSRGLAGATHEQYF. DNA of the CDR3: TGTGCCAGCAGTTTTAGTAGGGGACTAGCGGGAGCAACCCACGAGCAGTACTTC. The full variable domain, completed using reference TRBV28 and TRBJ2-7, is DVKVTQSSRYLVKRTGEKVFLECVQDMDHENMFWYRQDPGLGLRLIYFSYDVKMKEKGDIPEGYSVSREKKERFSLILESASTNQTSMYLCASSFSRGLAGATHEQYFGPGTRLTVT.

J is TRBJ1-1 and V is TRBV19, with D maybe TRBD1 (5 bases). CDR3 length: 13 amino acids. V lost 3 bases, J lost 2 bases, and 7 bases lay in between. The germline V gene has CDR1 LNHDA and CDR2 SQIVND (reference sequence). This chain's CDR3 is CASSMQGNTEAFF. CDR3 sequence (DNA): TGTGCCAGTAGTATGCAGGGTAACACTGAAGCTTTCTTT.